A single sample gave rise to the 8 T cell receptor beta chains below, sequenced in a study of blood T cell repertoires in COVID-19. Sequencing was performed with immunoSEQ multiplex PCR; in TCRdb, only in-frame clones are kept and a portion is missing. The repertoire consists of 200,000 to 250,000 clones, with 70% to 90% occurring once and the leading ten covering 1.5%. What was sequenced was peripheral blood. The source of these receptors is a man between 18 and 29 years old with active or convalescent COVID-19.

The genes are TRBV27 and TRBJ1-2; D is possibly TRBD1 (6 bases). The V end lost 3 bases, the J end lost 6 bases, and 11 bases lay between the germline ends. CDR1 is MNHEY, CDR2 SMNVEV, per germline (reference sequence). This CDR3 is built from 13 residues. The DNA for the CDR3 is TGTGCCAGCAGTTTGATGGGGGCACATGGCTACACCTTC. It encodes CASSLMGAHGYTF.

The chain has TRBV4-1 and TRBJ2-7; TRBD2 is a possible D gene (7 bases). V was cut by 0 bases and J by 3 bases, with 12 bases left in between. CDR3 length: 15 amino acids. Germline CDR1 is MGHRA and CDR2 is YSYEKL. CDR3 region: CASSQDRGGGYEQYF. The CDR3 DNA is TGCGCCAGCAGCCAAGATAGGGGGGGAGGCTACGAGCAGTACTTC.

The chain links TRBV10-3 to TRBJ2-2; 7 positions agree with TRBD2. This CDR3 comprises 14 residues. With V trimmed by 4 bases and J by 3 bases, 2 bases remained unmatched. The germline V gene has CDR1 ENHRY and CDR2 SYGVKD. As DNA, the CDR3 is TGTGCCATCAGTGGCGGGAGTCACACCGGGGAGCTGTTTTTT. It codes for CAISGGSHTGELFF.

The CDR3 DNA reads as TGCGCCAGCAGCCAAGATGAGGGGGGGACCGGCTATGGCTACACCTTC. Translation gives CASSQDEGGTGYGYTF. This chain uses TRBV4-1 with TRBJ1-2; possibly TRBD1 for D (6 bases). Trimming removed 0 bases at V and 4 bases at J, with 15 bases between. The CDR3 runs to 16 residues. The germline gives CDR1 MGHRA, CDR2 YSYEKL.

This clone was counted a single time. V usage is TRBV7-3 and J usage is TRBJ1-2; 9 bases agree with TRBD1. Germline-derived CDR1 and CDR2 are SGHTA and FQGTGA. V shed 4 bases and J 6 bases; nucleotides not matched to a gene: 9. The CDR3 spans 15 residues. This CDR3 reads CASSSTGGPWDGYTF. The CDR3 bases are TGTGCCAGCAGCTCGACAGGGGGGCCCTGGGATGGCTACACCTTC.

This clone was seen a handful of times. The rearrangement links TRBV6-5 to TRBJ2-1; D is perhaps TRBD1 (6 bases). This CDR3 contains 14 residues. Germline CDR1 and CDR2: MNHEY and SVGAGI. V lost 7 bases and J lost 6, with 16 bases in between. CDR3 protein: CASTRQGFGNEQFF. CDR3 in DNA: TGTGCCAGCACCCGCCAGGGGTTTGGCAATGAGCAGTTCTTC.

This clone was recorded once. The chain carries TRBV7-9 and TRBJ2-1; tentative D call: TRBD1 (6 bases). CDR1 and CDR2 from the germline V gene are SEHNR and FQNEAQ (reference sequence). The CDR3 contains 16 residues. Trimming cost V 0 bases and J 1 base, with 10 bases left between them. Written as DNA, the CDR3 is TGTGCCAGCAGCTTAGCCCGACAGGTTTCCTACAATGAGCAGTTCTTC. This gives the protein CASSLARQVSYNEQFF.

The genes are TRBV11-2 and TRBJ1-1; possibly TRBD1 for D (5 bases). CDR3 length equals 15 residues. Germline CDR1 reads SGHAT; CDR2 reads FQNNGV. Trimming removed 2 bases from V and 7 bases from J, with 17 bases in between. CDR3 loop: CASSLRGRVVGEAFF. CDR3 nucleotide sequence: TGTGCCAGCAGCTTAAGGGGCAGGGTAGTCGGTGAAGCTTTCTTT. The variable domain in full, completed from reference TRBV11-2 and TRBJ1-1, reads EAGVAQSPRYKIIEKRQSVAFWCNPISGHATLYWYQQILGQGPKLLIQFQNNGVVDDSQLPKDRFSAERLKGVDSTLKIQPAKLEDSAVYLCASSLRGRVVGEAFFGQGTRLTVV.